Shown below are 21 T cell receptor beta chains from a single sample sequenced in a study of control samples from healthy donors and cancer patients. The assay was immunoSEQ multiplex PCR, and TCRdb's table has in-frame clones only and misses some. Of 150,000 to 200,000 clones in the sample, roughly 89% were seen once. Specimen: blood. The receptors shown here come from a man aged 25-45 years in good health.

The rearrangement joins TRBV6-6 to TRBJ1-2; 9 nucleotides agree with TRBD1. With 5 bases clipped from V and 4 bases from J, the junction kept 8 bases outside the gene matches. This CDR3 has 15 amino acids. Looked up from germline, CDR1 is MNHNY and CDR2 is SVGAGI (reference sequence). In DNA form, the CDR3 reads TGTGCCAGCAGTCCCCCGGGACAGGGATTCTATGGCTACACCTTC. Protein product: CASSPPGQGFYGYTF.

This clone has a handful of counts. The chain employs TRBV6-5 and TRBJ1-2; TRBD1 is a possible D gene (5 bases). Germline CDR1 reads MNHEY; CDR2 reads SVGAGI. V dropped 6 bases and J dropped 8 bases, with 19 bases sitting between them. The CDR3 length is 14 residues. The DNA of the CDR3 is TGTGCCAGCAGCCCCTGGGGCGGCGGAGGGGGCTACACCTTC. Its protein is CASSPWGGGGGYTF.

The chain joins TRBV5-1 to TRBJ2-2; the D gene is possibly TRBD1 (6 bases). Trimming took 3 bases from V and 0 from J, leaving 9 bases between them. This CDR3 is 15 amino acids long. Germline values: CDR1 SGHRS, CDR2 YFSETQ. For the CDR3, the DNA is TGCGCCAGCAGCTACGGGACAACGAACACCGGGGAGCTGTTTTTT. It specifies CASSYGTTNTGELFF.

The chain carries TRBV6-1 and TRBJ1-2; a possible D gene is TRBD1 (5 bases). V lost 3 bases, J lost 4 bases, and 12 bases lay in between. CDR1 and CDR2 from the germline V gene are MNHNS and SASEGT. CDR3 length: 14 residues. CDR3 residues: CASSDPGLSYGYTF. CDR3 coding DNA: TGTGCCAGCAGTGATCCGGGACTGTCCTATGGCTACACCTTC.

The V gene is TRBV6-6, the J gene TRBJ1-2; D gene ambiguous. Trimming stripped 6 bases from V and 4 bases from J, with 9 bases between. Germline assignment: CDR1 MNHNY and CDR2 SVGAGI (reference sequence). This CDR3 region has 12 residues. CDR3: CASSRITYGYTF. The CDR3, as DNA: TGTGCCAGCAGCCGAATCACCTATGGCTACACCTTC.

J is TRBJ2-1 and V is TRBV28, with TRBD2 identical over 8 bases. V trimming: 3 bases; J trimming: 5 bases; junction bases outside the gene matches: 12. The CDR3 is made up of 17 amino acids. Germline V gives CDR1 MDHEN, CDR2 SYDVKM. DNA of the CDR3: TGTGCCAGCAGTTTTCGGATATTGCGGGGGGCTAACAATGAGCAGTTCTTC. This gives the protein CASSFRILRGANNEQFF. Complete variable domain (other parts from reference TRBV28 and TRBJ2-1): DVKVTQSSRYLVKRTGEKVFLECVQDMDHENMFWYRQDPGLGLRLIYFSYDVKMKEKGDIPEGYSVSREKKERFSLILESASTNQTSMYLCASSFRILRGANNEQFFGPGTRLTVL.

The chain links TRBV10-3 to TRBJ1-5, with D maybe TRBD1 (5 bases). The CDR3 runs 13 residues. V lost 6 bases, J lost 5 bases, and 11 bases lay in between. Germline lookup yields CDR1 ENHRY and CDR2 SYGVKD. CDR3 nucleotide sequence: TGTGCCATCAGGAGGGGAGTTTATCAGCCCCAGCATTTT. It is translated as CAIRRGVYQPQHF.

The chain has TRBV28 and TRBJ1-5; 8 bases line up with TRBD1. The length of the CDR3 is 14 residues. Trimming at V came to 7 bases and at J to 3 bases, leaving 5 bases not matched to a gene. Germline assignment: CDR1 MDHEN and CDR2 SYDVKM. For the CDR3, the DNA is TGTGCCAGCAACTCAGGGGGCTCCAATCAGCCCCAGCATTTT. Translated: CASNSGGSNQPQHF.

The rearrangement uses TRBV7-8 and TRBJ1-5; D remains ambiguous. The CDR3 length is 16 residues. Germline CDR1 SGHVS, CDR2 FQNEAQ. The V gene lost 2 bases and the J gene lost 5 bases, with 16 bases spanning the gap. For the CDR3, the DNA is TGTGCCAGCAGCTTAAAAAGAGAAGGGTCGTATCAGCCCCAGCATTTT. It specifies CASSLKREGSYQPQHF.

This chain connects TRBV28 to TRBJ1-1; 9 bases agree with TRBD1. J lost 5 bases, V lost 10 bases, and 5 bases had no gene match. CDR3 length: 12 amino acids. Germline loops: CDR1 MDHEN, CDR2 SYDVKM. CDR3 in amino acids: CATRDRATEAFF. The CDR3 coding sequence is TGTGCCACGAGGGACAGGGCTACTGAAGCTTTCTTT. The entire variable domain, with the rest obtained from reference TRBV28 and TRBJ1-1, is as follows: DVKVTQSSRYLVKRTGEKVFLECVQDMDHENMFWYRQDPGLGLRLIYFSYDVKMKEKGDIPEGYSVSREKKERFSLILESASTNQTSMYLCATRDRATEAFFGQGTRLTVV.

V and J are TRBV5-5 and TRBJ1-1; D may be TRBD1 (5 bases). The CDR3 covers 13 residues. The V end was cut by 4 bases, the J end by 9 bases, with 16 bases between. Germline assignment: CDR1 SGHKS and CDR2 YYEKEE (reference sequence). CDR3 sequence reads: CASSNVEQVQAFF. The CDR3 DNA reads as TGTGCCAGCAGCAACGTGGAACAGGTTCAAGCTTTCTTT.

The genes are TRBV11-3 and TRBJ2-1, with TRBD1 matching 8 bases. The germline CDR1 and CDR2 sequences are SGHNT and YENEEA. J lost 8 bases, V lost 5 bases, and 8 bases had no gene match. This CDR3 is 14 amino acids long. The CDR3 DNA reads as TGTGCCAGCAGCCCCCAACAGGACAGGGATGAGCAGTTCTTC. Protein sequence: CASSPQQDRDEQFF.

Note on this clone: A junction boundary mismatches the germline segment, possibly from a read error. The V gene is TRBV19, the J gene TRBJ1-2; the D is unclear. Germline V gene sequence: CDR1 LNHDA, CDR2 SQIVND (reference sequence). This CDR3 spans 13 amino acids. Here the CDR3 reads CASSIVGPNGYTF. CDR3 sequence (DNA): TGTGCCAGTAGCATAGTCGGGCCGAATGGCTACACCTTC.

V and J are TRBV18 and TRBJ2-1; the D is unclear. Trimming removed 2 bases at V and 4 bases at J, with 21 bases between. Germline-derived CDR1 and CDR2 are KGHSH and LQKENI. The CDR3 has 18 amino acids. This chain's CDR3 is CASSPIPRQPIGYNEQFF. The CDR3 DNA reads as TGTGCCAGCTCACCAATTCCCCGGCAGCCTATAGGGTACAATGAGCAGTTCTTC.

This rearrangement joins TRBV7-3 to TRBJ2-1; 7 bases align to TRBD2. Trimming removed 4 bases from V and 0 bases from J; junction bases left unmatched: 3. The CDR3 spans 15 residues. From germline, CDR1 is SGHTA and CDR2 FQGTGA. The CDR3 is CASSSSSGSYNEQFF. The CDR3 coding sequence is TGTGCCAGCAGCTCTTCTAGCGGCTCCTACAATGAGCAGTTCTTC.

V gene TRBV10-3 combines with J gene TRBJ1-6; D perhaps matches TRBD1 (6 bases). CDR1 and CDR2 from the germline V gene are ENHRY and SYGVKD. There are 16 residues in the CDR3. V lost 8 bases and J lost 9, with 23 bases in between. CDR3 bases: TGTGCCATCGGAGCACAGGGCGACAGGAAAGGTTCACCCCTCCACTTT. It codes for CAIGAQGDRKGSPLHF.

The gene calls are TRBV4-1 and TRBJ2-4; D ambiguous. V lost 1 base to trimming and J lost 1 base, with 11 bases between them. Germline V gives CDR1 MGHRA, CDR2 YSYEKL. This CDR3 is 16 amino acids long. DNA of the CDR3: TGCGCCAGCAGCCAAGTTCCGGGTTTTGCCAAAAACATTCAGTACTTC. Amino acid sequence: CASSQVPGFAKNIQYF.

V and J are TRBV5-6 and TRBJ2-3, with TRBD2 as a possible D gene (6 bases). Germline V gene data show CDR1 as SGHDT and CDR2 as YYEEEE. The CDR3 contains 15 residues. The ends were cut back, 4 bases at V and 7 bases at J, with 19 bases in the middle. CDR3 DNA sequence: TGTGCCAGCAGCCCCCGGACTATAGTCGGGAATACGCAGTATTTT. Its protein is CASSPRTIVGNTQYF.

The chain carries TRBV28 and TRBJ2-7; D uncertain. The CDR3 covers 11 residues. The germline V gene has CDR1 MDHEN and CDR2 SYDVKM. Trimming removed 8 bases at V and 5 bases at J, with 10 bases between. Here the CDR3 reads CASHGVHEQYF. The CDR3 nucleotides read TGTGCCAGCCACGGAGTCCACGAGCAGTACTTC.

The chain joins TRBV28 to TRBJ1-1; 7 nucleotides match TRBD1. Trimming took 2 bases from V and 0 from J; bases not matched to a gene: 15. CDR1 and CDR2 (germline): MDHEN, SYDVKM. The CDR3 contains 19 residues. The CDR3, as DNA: TGTGCCAGCAGTTTACAAACAGGGGTCAGGGGCCCTATGAACACTGAAGCTTTCTTT. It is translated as CASSLQTGVRGPMNTEAFF. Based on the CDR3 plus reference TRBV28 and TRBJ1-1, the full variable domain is DVKVTQSSRYLVKRTGEKVFLECVQDMDHENMFWYRQDPGLGLRLIYFSYDVKMKEKGDIPEGYSVSREKKERFSLILESASTNQTSMYLCASSLQTGVRGPMNTEAFFGQGTRLTVV.

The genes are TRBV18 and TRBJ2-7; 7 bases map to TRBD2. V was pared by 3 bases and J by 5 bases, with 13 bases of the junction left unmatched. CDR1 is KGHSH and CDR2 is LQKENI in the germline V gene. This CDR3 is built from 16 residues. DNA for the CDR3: TGTGCCAGCTCACCCCCTTTGCGGGGGACTAAGAACGAGCAGTACTTC. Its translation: CASSPPLRGTKNEQYF.